Included here is one T cell receptor (beta chain) sequence, with context. The data were taken from a study of blood T cell repertoires in COVID-19. Study details: The study drew acute and convalescent COVID-19 samples from the United States, Italy and Spain. Sources were T cells, B-cell-depleted T cells, or PBMCs; the material itself was cDNA or gDNA.

Data came from immunoSEQ multiplex PCR; TCRdb stores just in-frame clones and leaves some out. The sample holds tens of thousands of clones, just under 80% seen once. The CDR3 consists of 13 residues. Deletions cut 7 bases from V and 4 bases from J, with 13 bases between. Germline assignment: CDR1 LNHDA and CDR2 SQIVND (reference sequence). The clonotype was recovered from a man in his 70s with COVID-19, enrolled during active disease. Input material: peripheral blood. The chain employs TRBV19 and TRBJ1-1; the D gene is possibly TRBD1 (5 bases). CDR3 protein: CASIPGWSTEAFF. CDR3 coding DNA: TGTGCCAGTATACCAGGGTGGTCCACTGAAGCTTTCTTT.